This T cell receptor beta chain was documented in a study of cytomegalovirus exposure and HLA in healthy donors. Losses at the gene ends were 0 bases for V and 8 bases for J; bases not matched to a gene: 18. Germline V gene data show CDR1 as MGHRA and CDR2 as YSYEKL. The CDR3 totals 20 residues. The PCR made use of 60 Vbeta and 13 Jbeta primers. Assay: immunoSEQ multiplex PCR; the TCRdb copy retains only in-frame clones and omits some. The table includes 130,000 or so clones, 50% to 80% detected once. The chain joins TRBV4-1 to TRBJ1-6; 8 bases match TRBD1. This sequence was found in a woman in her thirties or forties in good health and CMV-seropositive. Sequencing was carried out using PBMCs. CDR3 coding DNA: TGCGCCAGCAGCCAAGATTCGGGGACAGGATTCAACACCCTGTATTCACCCCTCCACTTT. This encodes CASSQDSGTGFNTLYSPLHF.